This TCR beta chain appears in the sequencing data of a study of cytotoxic CD8 clonotypes in ibrutinib-treated CLL. Study background: Outcomes included some 25 partial and 2 complete responses; after median roughly six years, 14 stayed remitted and roughly twelve progressed. The response samples were taken once patients had been treated for a median of about 12 months, range 6 to 36. Study outcomes and limitations: Sustained-remission patients were sampled at different times than progressing patients were.

Sequencing was designed to attain a depth spanning 1 in 200,000 to 1 in 1 million T cells. Here immunoSEQ multiplex PCR was the method, and the copy in TCRdb shows in-frame clones only, minus some. The sample holds approximately 70,000 clones; over 75% are singletons and the top ten take roughly 3%. The CDR3 has 15 residues. Trimming pared 1 base from V and 6 bases from J, leaving 14 bases between. Germline V gene sequence: CDR1 SGHVS, CDR2 FQNEAQ. As concerns this clone: What it recognizes is unknown.

The chain couples TRBV7-8 to TRBJ2-3, with D possibly called TRBD1 or TRBD2 (5 bases each). This material consisted of PBMCs, taken after 12 months of ibrutinib treatment. The source of this sequence is a human donor with chronic lymphocytic leukemia. CDR3 bases: TGTGCCAGCAGCTTAGAGGTCTCCAGGGAGGATACGCAGTATTTT. Its protein product is CASSLEVSREDTQYF. The complete variable domain, with remaining parts taken from reference TRBV7-8 and TRBJ2-3, reads GAGVSQSPRYKVAKRGQDVALRCDPISGHVSLFWYQQALGQGPEFLTYFQNEAQLDKSGLPSDRFFAERPEGSVSTLKIQRTQQEDSAVYLCASSLEVSREDTQYFGPGTRLTVL.